This is a list of T cell receptor beta chains from one sample in a study of T cells after yellow fever vaccination. Each CDR3 protein is one row after TCRdb ran MiXCR on the 5' RACE reads. The sample comprises over 250,000 distinct CDR3 sequences, around 5.3% of which are singletons, and more than 3% rests with the top ten. This material consisted of CD4+ T cells sorted from PBMCs, taken on the day of the yellow fever booster vaccination. These receptors all stem from a man aged 18 to 30 who received the YFV17D yellow fever vaccine. Both conserved end residues are part of each CDR3. A D gene is named only where the DNA matches it firmly. A row's size may be missing; if present it is once, few, many or a size class.

abundance: many; v_gene: TRBV7-2; j_gene: TRBJ2-3; d_gene: -; CDR3nt: TGTGCCAGCAGCCGACGGGCTTTGGGGGCTACGCAGTATTTT; CDR3aa: CASSRRALGATQYF
abundance: few; v_gene: TRBV5-1; j_gene: TRBJ2-5; d_gene: TRBD1; CDR3nt: TGCGCCAGCAGCTTGGAAGGGACAGGGGCAGAGACCCAGTACTTC; CDR3aa: CASSLEGTGAETQYF
abundance: few; v_gene: TRBV5-1; j_gene: TRBJ2-7; d_gene: -; CDR3nt: TGCGCCAGCAACCTGGGGGACTCGAACTCCTACGAGCAGTACTTC; CDR3aa: CASNLGDSNSYEQYF
abundance: many; v_gene: TRBV5-1; j_gene: TRBJ2-3; d_gene: TRBD2; CDR3nt: TGCGCCAGCAGCTTCGGGGGGGCTGCAGATACGCAGTATTTT; CDR3aa: CASSFGGAADTQYF
abundance: -; v_gene: TRBV15; j_gene: TRBJ1-2; d_gene: -; CDR3nt: TGTGCCACCAGCACAGTTTATGGCTACACCTTC; CDR3aa: CATSTVYGYTF
abundance: -; v_gene: TRBV12-3/TRBV12-4; j_gene: TRBJ2-2; d_gene: TRBD1; CDR3nt: TGTGCCAGCAGGGACAGGGGGCTAAGGGACACCGGGGAGCTGTTTTTT; CDR3aa: CASRDRGLRDTGELFF
abundance: many; v_gene: TRBV29-1; j_gene: TRBJ2-5; d_gene: -; CDR3nt: TGCAGCGTTGGGGGAGGGGGCAACCAAGAGACCCAGTACTTC; CDR3aa: CSVGGGGNQETQYF
abundance: -; v_gene: TRBV4-1; j_gene: TRBJ1-4; d_gene: TRBD1; CDR3nt: TGCGCCAGCAGCCAGCCCACCCGGGACAGAGATGAAAAACTGTTTTTT; CDR3aa: CASSQPTRDRDEKLFF
abundance: many; v_gene: TRBV7-3; j_gene: TRBJ1-1; d_gene: -; CDR3nt: TGTGCCAGCAGCTTAACAGGGGAGGTGACTGAAGCTTTCTTT; CDR3aa: CASSLTGEVTEAFF
abundance: many; v_gene: TRBV3-1; j_gene: TRBJ2-1; d_gene: TRBD2; CDR3nt: TGTGCCAGCAGCGAGGGACTAGGGGTTTACAATGAGCAGTTCTTC; CDR3aa: CASSEGLGVYNEQFF
abundance: few; v_gene: TRBV5-1; j_gene: TRBJ2-1; d_gene: -; CDR3nt: TGCGCCAGCAGCTTGGATCCTACCGGTGAGCAGTTCTTC; CDR3aa: CASSLDPTGEQFF
abundance: -; v_gene: TRBV12-3/TRBV12-4; j_gene: TRBJ1-1; d_gene: -; CDR3nt: TGTGCCAGCAGTTTATGGGCAGGTGAAGCTTTCTTT; CDR3aa: CASSLWAGEAFF
abundance: -; v_gene: TRBV5-1; j_gene: TRBJ2-2; d_gene: -; CDR3nt: TGCGCCAGCAGCTCTCCGCTAGGTAGTGCCGGGGAGCTGTTTTTT; CDR3aa: CASSSPLGSAGELFF
abundance: -; v_gene: TRBV20-1; j_gene: TRBJ2-5; d_gene: -; CDR3nt: TGCAGTGCTAGTCTAGCGCTGAACGCCCCAGAGACCCAGTACTTC; CDR3aa: CSASLALNAPETQYF
abundance: many; v_gene: TRBV5-1; j_gene: TRBJ1-2; d_gene: TRBD1; CDR3nt: TGCGCCAGCAGCCCGGACAGGGTTCGGTTTGGCTACACCTTC; CDR3aa: CASSPDRVRFGYTF
abundance: many; v_gene: TRBV6-1; j_gene: TRBJ1-5; d_gene: -; CDR3nt: TGTGCCAGCAGACAGCTTAATCAGCCCCAGCATTTT; CDR3aa: CASRQLNQPQHF
abundance: -; v_gene: TRBV5-6; j_gene: TRBJ2-3; d_gene: TRBD1; CDR3nt: TGTGCCAGCAGGGGCAGGGGGCGAGATACGCAGTATTTT; CDR3aa: CASRGRGRDTQYF
abundance: many; v_gene: TRBV19; j_gene: TRBJ1-5; d_gene: -; CDR3nt: TGTGCCAGTAGCCTAAATAATCAGCCCCAGCATTTT; CDR3aa: CASSLNNQPQHF
abundance: -; v_gene: TRBV12-3/TRBV12-4; j_gene: TRBJ1-2; d_gene: TRBD1; CDR3nt: TGTGCCAGCACCCGACGGACAGGGGGGGTGATAACCTTC; CDR3aa: CASTRRTGGVITF
abundance: -; v_gene: TRBV5-1; j_gene: TRBJ2-7; d_gene: -; CDR3nt: TGCGCCAGCAGGGAGCAATCCTACGAGCAGTACTTC; CDR3aa: CASREQSYEQYF
abundance: few; v_gene: TRBV5-1; j_gene: TRBJ1-1; d_gene: -; CDR3nt: TGCGCCAGCAATCGAGGGCAGGACACTGAAGCTTTCTTT; CDR3aa: CASNRGQDTEAFF
abundance: -; v_gene: TRBV7-7; j_gene: TRBJ2-2; d_gene: -; CDR3nt: TGTGCTAGCAGCTTAGCGATGAGCGGGGAGCTGTTTTTT; CDR3aa: CASSLAMSGELFF
abundance: -; v_gene: TRBV20-1; j_gene: TRBJ2-7; d_gene: TRBD1; CDR3nt: TGCAGTGCTAGCGGGACAGGGCCTTCCTACGAGCAGTACTTC; CDR3aa: CSASGTGPSYEQYF
abundance: -; v_gene: TRBV2; j_gene: TRBJ2-5; d_gene: -; CDR3nt: TGTGCCAGCGGGTCCGTGCGGCACTTC; CDR3aa: CASGSVRHF
abundance: -; v_gene: TRBV6-2/TRBV6-3; j_gene: TRBJ1-3; d_gene: -; CDR3nt: TGTGCCAGCAGTTACTCAGGAACCTCTGGAAACACCATATATTTT; CDR3aa: CASSYSGTSGNTIYF
abundance: many; v_gene: TRBV5-1; j_gene: TRBJ2-5; d_gene: TRBD1; CDR3nt: TGCGCCAGCAGCTTGGCCGGACAGGGGGCGCGGGAGACCCAGTACTTC; CDR3aa: CASSLAGQGARETQYF